This T cell receptor beta chain was sequenced in a study of T cell responses to AZD1222 COVID-19 vaccine (dated by TCRdb to the early 2020s). A note on the overall study: AZD1222 recipients whose second dose came at about 4 weeks and those whose second dose came at about 12 weeks were combined into one group, since spike-specific TCR depth and breadth did not differ between the two schedules. A total of 230 or so trial participants underwent TCR sequencing, of whom some 210 received two doses of AZD1222 and roughly 25 received two doses of the MenACWY control vaccine. Trial participants were enrolled by age into 18-55, 56-69 and 70-plus year subgroups, with around 150, 28 and 57 TCR-sequenced participants respectively. The paper as a whole reports these results and caveats: The 56-69-year group was small, and its depth increase did not reach significance, likely because of low power. Conclusions about previously exposed vaccinees are limited because only a handful of AZD1222 recipients were SARS-CoV-2 seropositive at baseline. After two AZD1222 doses, both the breadth and the depth of spike-specific TCRs were significantly higher than at day 0 and than in MenACWY recipients. Reportedly, almost half of the unique spike-specific TCRs recognized epitopes lying outside the regions that are mutated in the B.1.351 and B.1.1.7 variants. Participants were mostly white British, with more females than males. The authors suggested clonal diversity may have been underestimated. Because no samples from the day 14 peak response were available, repertoires could be characterized only after the peak T cell response. The whole spike protein was spanned by vaccine-associated CD4 TCRs, and dominant responses were seen in regions 160-218 and 743-854.

Per the publication, the time point label means: baseline before first vaccination. Vaccinee samples were obtained from the UK trials COV001 and COV002, which included a single-blind randomized controlled phase 2/3 trial of AZD1222 (ChAdOx1 nCoV-19) in healthy adults. For TCRbeta chain sequencing, PBMC samples from trial participants were taken at day 0 and at day 28 after the second dose. The CDR1 and CDR2 encoded by the germline V gene are MNHEY and SVGAGI. The CDR3, cysteine through phenylalanine, is 15 amino acids long. The kept DNA is CDR3 alone, 45 bases in frame from the first base. Deletion took 0 bases off V and 0 bases off J, with a span of 8 bases between the germline ends. The CDR3 regions of human TCRbeta chains were analyzed by immunosequencing. The study's own analysis went as follows. Repertoire TCRs were checked for matches against a reference library of SARS-CoV-2-specific TCRs that had been generated using the MIRA antigen-specificity platform. Breadth meant the fraction of unique TCRs that were SARS-CoV-2-associated, whereas depth meant the fraction of total T cells that were SARS-CoV-2-associated. Using the MIRA data, each spike-specific TCR was assigned both to the spike region to which the TCR was reactive and to a CD4 or CD8 class. Log10-transformed breadth and depth values were compared by one-way ANOVA with Sidak's multiple comparisons tests. The immuneACCESS repertoire file appears here via TCRdb, limited to in-frame rearrangements. These files lack a portion of the clones; in checked studies, under half of the deficit traces to unresolved V genes, and the cause of the others is not known. D and trimming were read from the DNA, whereas the V and J calls and clone size are those reported in that table. Within this sample are over 100,000 clones, with roughly 80% of them counted one time only. The top ten constitute around 9.9% of the sample.

In the case of this clone: The antigen it recognizes is unknown. The record has no base qualities; no much larger clone is one base away.

Sequenced material: peripheral blood, taken on day 0 of AZD1222 vaccination. The chain was built from TRBV6-5 and TRBJ1-1; the D gene cannot be named for sure. The clonotype comes from an adult in good health. The CDR3 has the sequence CASSYSPGMNTEAFF. The nucleotide sequence reads TGTGCCAGCAGTTACTCGCCCGGGATGAACACTGAAGCTTTCTTT.